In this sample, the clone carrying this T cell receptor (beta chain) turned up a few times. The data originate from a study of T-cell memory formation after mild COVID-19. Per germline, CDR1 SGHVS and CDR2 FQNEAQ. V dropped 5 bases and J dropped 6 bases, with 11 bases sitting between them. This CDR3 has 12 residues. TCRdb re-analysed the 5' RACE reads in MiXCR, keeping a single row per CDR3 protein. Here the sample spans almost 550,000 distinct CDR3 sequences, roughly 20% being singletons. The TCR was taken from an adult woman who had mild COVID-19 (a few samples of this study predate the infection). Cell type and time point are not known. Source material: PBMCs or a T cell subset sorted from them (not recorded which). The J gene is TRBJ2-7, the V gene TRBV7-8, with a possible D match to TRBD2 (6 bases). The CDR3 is CASSPREFEQYF. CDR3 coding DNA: TGTGCCAGCAGCCCCCGGGAGTTCGAGCAGTACTTC.